A selection of T cell receptor beta chains follows, all from one sample in a study of blood T cell repertoires in COVID-19. Produced via immunoSEQ multiplex PCR; TCRdb's table is partial and in-frame only. Of about 160,000 clones in the sample, about 90% were seen once. Material for sequencing was peripheral blood. These receptors originate from a woman in her 70s with acute or convalescent COVID-19. CDR3s include the opening cysteine and the closing phenylalanine or tryptophan. D genes are given only for firm matches. A clone size is listed for some rows: how often the clone was seen (once, few, many), or a class if it is expanded.

CDR3nt: TGTGCCAGCAGTTTTCGGAGGGGCTATGGCTACACCTTC; CDR3aa: CASSFRRGYGYTF; abundance: .; d_gene: .; j_gene: TRBJ1-2; v_gene: TRBV28
CDR3nt: TGTGCCTGGAGTGTACTCACTGGAAACACCATATATTTT; CDR3aa: CAWSVLTGNTIYF; abundance: once; d_gene: .; j_gene: TRBJ1-3; v_gene: TRBV30
CDR3nt: TGTGCCAGCCGCGGAGGGTCTAGCACAGATACGCAGTATTTT; CDR3aa: CASRGGSSTDTQYF; abundance: .; d_gene: .; j_gene: TRBJ2-3; v_gene: TRBV19
CDR3nt: TGTGCCAGCAGCCAATCCGGGACAAGAAACTATGGCTACACCTTC; CDR3aa: CASSQSGTRNYGYTF; abundance: .; d_gene: .; j_gene: TRBJ1-2; v_gene: TRBV16
CDR3nt: TGCGCCAGCAGGAAAGTACAGGGAGATCGATCACCCCTCCACTTT; CDR3aa: CASRKVQGDRSPLHF; abundance: .; d_gene: .; j_gene: TRBJ1-6; v_gene: TRBV5-1
CDR3nt: TGCGCCAGCAGCCCCGCCGGAGGGATCTCCTACAATGAGCAGTTCTTC; CDR3aa: CASSPAGGISYNEQFF; abundance: .; d_gene: .; j_gene: TRBJ2-1; v_gene: TRBV4-3
CDR3nt: TGTGCCACCAGTGATCCCAGAGGGACAGACTACGAGCAGTACTTC; CDR3aa: CATSDPRGTDYEQYF; abundance: .; d_gene: TRBD1; j_gene: TRBJ2-7; v_gene: TRBV24-1
CDR3nt: TGTGCCAGCTCACCGCCCGACAAGCACCAAACCGGGGAGCTGTTTTTT; CDR3aa: CASSPPDKHQTGELFF; abundance: once; d_gene: .; j_gene: TRBJ2-2; v_gene: TRBV18
CDR3nt: TGTGCCAGTAGTATAGACAGGGGAGACTATGGCTACACCTTC; CDR3aa: CASSIDRGDYGYTF; abundance: .; d_gene: .; j_gene: TRBJ1-2; v_gene: TRBV19
CDR3nt: TGTGCCAGCAACCCGGCAGGGTTCGGCTATGGCTACACCTTC; CDR3aa: CASNPAGFGYGYTF; abundance: .; d_gene: .; j_gene: TRBJ1-2; v_gene: TRBV6-5
CDR3nt: TGTGCCAGTAGTATTCGATTCCGGGACACGGTAAAAGAAAAACTGTTTTTT; CDR3aa: CASSIRFRDTVKEKLFF; abundance: .; d_gene: .; j_gene: TRBJ1-4; v_gene: TRBV19
CDR3nt: TGCGCCAGCAGCTTGGGAGTAGCGGGAGGTTACGAGCAGTACTTC; CDR3aa: CASSLGVAGGYEQYF; abundance: .; d_gene: TRBD2; j_gene: TRBJ2-7; v_gene: TRBV5-1
CDR3nt: TGTGCCAGCAGCCCGACCGGGACAGGGATCTATGGCTACACCTTC; CDR3aa: CASSPTGTGIYGYTF; abundance: .; d_gene: TRBD1; j_gene: TRBJ1-2; v_gene: TRBV3-1/TRBV3-2
CDR3nt: TGTGCCAGCAGTTTGCTGCGGGAGGGCGGGGATACGCAGTATTTT; CDR3aa: CASSLLREGGDTQYF; abundance: .; d_gene: TRBD2; j_gene: TRBJ2-3; v_gene: TRBV6-6
CDR3nt: TGTGCCTGGACCCACTGGGGCGGGAAGCAAGAGACCCAGTACTTC; CDR3aa: CAWTHWGGKQETQYF; abundance: .; d_gene: .; j_gene: TRBJ2-5; v_gene: TRBV30
CDR3nt: TGTGCCAGCTCACCACCGGGTCCCAGGTCCGTCACTGGCTACACCTTC; CDR3aa: CASSPPGPRSVTGYTF; abundance: .; d_gene: .; j_gene: TRBJ1-2; v_gene: TRBV18
CDR3nt: TGTGCCAGCAGCTTCGGATCGGGACTAGCGGGAGAGACCGGGGAGCTGTTTTTT; CDR3aa: CASSFGSGLAGETGELFF; abundance: .; d_gene: TRBD2; j_gene: TRBJ2-2; v_gene: TRBV5-4
CDR3nt: TGTGCCAGCAGTGAATTAGCGAGCCAAGAGACCCAGTACTTC; CDR3aa: CASSELASQETQYF; abundance: .; d_gene: .; j_gene: TRBJ2-5; v_gene: TRBV6-1
CDR3nt: TGTGCCAGCAGTCTTCGCTTAGCGGGGAGCTCCTACAATGAGCAGTTCTTC; CDR3aa: CASSLRLAGSSYNEQFF; abundance: .; d_gene: TRBD2; j_gene: TRBJ2-1; v_gene: TRBV27
CDR3nt: TGTGCCAGCAGCCGACAGGGGAATAATTCACCCCTCCACTTT; CDR3aa: CASSRQGNNSPLHF; abundance: .; d_gene: TRBD1; j_gene: TRBJ1-6; v_gene: TRBV11-2
CDR3nt: TGTGCCAGCAACAAGGAGGGAACACGGAATGAGCAGTTCTTC; CDR3aa: CASNKEGTRNEQFF; abundance: .; d_gene: .; j_gene: TRBJ2-1; v_gene: TRBV6-5
CDR3nt: TGTGCCAGCGCCCGGGACTCTGACAATGAGCAGTTCTTC; CDR3aa: CASARDSDNEQFF; abundance: .; d_gene: .; j_gene: TRBJ2-1; v_gene: TRBV2
CDR3nt: TGCGCCAGCAGCTTGGATGGGAGCTCCTACGAGCAGTACTTC; CDR3aa: CASSLDGSSYEQYF; abundance: .; d_gene: .; j_gene: TRBJ2-7; v_gene: TRBV5-1
CDR3nt: TGTGCCAGCAGCGTTAGACAGGGGACGAACACTGAAGCTTTCTTT; CDR3aa: CASSVRQGTNTEAFF; abundance: .; d_gene: TRBD1; j_gene: TRBJ1-1; v_gene: TRBV7-2
CDR3nt: TGTGCCAGCAGTTCCCCTACCTTGTACGAAAAACTGTTTTTT; CDR3aa: CASSSPTLYEKLFF; abundance: .; d_gene: .; j_gene: TRBJ1-4; v_gene: TRBV28
CDR3nt: TGTGCCGTCAGACAGGGGAACTCACCCCTCCACTTT; CDR3aa: CAVRQGNSPLHF; abundance: .; d_gene: TRBD1; j_gene: TRBJ1-6; v_gene: TRBV19
CDR3nt: TGTGCCAGCAGTTTATCGGCAGGGCCCCGCTCCGAGCAGTACTTC; CDR3aa: CASSLSAGPRSEQYF; abundance: .; d_gene: .; j_gene: TRBJ2-7; v_gene: TRBV27
CDR3nt: TGCGCCAGCAGCTTGGCTCCAGGGGATGGCTACACCTTC; CDR3aa: CASSLAPGDGYTF; abundance: .; d_gene: .; j_gene: TRBJ1-2; v_gene: TRBV5-1
CDR3nt: TGTGCCAGTAGTGGGCAAGGGGCTGACAGGGTCACTGAAGCTTTCTTT; CDR3aa: CASSGQGADRVTEAFF; abundance: few; d_gene: TRBD1; j_gene: TRBJ1-1; v_gene: TRBV19
CDR3nt: TGTGCCAGCAGCTTAGTTTCCATCCAGAACACTGAAGCTTTCTTT; CDR3aa: CASSLVSIQNTEAFF; abundance: once; d_gene: .; j_gene: TRBJ1-1; v_gene: TRBV7-9
CDR3nt: TGTGCCAGCAGCGCCGGGACAGGGAGGCCTAGGGGCTACACCTTC; CDR3aa: CASSAGTGRPRGYTF; abundance: .; d_gene: TRBD1; j_gene: TRBJ1-2; v_gene: TRBV13
CDR3nt: TGTGCCAGCAGCTTAGGACAGGGGGCGCTTAACACTGAAGCTTTCTTT; CDR3aa: CASSLGQGALNTEAFF; abundance: few; d_gene: TRBD1; j_gene: TRBJ1-1; v_gene: TRBV7-6
CDR3nt: TGTGCCAGCAGTACCAAAAACGGCAGGGGTGAAAAACTGTTTTTT; CDR3aa: CASSTKNGRGEKLFF; abundance: few; d_gene: .; j_gene: TRBJ1-4; v_gene: TRBV2
CDR3nt: TGTGCCAGCAGAGGGACTAGCGGGGCCTACACAGATACGCAGTATTTT; CDR3aa: CASRGTSGAYTDTQYF; abundance: .; d_gene: TRBD2; j_gene: TRBJ2-3; v_gene: TRBV2
CDR3nt: TGCAGTGCTAGTGGAGGACAGGGAGTGGCAGATACGCAGTATTTT; CDR3aa: CSASGGQGVADTQYF; abundance: .; d_gene: TRBD1; j_gene: TRBJ2-3; v_gene: TRBV20-1
CDR3nt: TGTGCCAGCAGCCAACAGGGGGCGCGCGCTGGAAACACCATATATTTT; CDR3aa: CASSQQGARAGNTIYF; abundance: .; d_gene: TRBD1; j_gene: TRBJ1-3; v_gene: TRBV5-4
CDR3nt: TGTGCCAGCAGTTACGGACTCAAGAACACTGAAGCTTTCTTT; CDR3aa: CASSYGLKNTEAFF; abundance: .; d_gene: .; j_gene: TRBJ1-1; v_gene: TRBV6-2/TRBV6-3
CDR3nt: TGTGCCAGCAGTGATTACGGGGTTATCGAAAAACTGTTTTTT; CDR3aa: CASSDYGVIEKLFF; abundance: .; d_gene: .; j_gene: TRBJ1-4; v_gene: TRBV6-1
CDR3nt: TGTGCCAGTAGTCCCCGACAGGGATTGAAAGATACGCAGTATTTT; CDR3aa: CASSPRQGLKDTQYF; abundance: .; d_gene: TRBD1; j_gene: TRBJ2-3; v_gene: TRBV19
CDR3nt: TGTGCCACCAGTGATCGGCGGGTTCGCCCCTACAATGAGCAGTTCTTC; CDR3aa: CATSDRRVRPYNEQFF; abundance: .; d_gene: .; j_gene: TRBJ2-1; v_gene: TRBV24-1
CDR3nt: TGTGCCAGCAGCTTGTCATGGCAGGAGGGCGAGCAGTACTTC; CDR3aa: CASSLSWQEGEQYF; abundance: .; d_gene: .; j_gene: TRBJ2-7; v_gene: TRBV5-6
CDR3nt: TGCGCCAGCAGTGGTGTACAGGGGATGGCCGGGGAGCTGTTTTTT; CDR3aa: CASSGVQGMAGELFF; abundance: .; d_gene: TRBD1; j_gene: TRBJ2-2; v_gene: TRBV10-1
CDR3nt: TGTGCCAGCAGCTCTCACCTACTAGGAGAGGCTGATCCGCAGTATTTT; CDR3aa: CASSSHLLGEADPQYF; abundance: .; d_gene: .; j_gene: TRBJ2-3; v_gene: TRBV7-9
CDR3nt: TGTGCCAGCAGCCAGGGGACATTCACTCTCTATAGCAATCAGCCCCAGCATTTT; CDR3aa: CASSQGTFTLYSNQPQHF; abundance: .; d_gene: .; j_gene: TRBJ1-5; v_gene: TRBV3-1/TRBV3-2
CDR3nt: TGTGCCAGCAGTAGATCGGCGGGCCTCTCCTACGAGCAGTACTTC; CDR3aa: CASSRSAGLSYEQYF; abundance: .; d_gene: .; j_gene: TRBJ2-7; v_gene: TRBV25-1
CDR3nt: TGTGCCAGCTCACCTCCGATGGCGGGGGGCTACAATGAGCAGTTCTTC; CDR3aa: CASSPPMAGGYNEQFF; abundance: once; d_gene: TRBD2; j_gene: TRBJ2-1; v_gene: TRBV18
CDR3nt: TGTGCCAGCAGCTCAGGGGAAAGCACTGAAGCTTTCTTT; CDR3aa: CASSSGESTEAFF; abundance: .; d_gene: .; j_gene: TRBJ1-1; v_gene: TRBV6-2/TRBV6-3
CDR3nt: TGTGCCAGTAGTGCGGGACAGAGCAATCAGCCCCAGCATTTT; CDR3aa: CASSAGQSNQPQHF; abundance: .; d_gene: TRBD1; j_gene: TRBJ1-5; v_gene: TRBV19
CDR3nt: TGCAGCGTAGGGACAGCATCCTCCGGGGGCTATGGCTACACCTTC; CDR3aa: CSVGTASSGGYGYTF; abundance: .; d_gene: TRBD1; j_gene: TRBJ1-2; v_gene: TRBV29-1
CDR3nt: TGTGCCAGCAGTCCATCCCCGGAGATCTCTGGAAACACCATATATTTT; CDR3aa: CASSPSPEISGNTIYF; abundance: .; d_gene: .; j_gene: TRBJ1-3; v_gene: TRBV28
CDR3nt: TGTGCCAGTAGTAGGACTACTTACAATGAGCAGTTCTTC; CDR3aa: CASSRTTYNEQFF; abundance: .; d_gene: .; j_gene: TRBJ2-1; v_gene: TRBV19
CDR3nt: TGTGCCAGCAGCGCCCTAGCGGGAGAATCCAATGAGCAGTTCTTC; CDR3aa: CASSALAGESNEQFF; abundance: few; d_gene: TRBD2; j_gene: TRBJ2-1; v_gene: TRBV11-3
CDR3nt: TGTGCCAGCAGCCTATTTAAGGGACAGTGGGACACTGAAGCTTTCTTT; CDR3aa: CASSLFKGQWDTEAFF; abundance: .; d_gene: TRBD1; j_gene: TRBJ1-1; v_gene: TRBV13
CDR3nt: TGTGCCAGCAGCTTAGAGGGGAATACTGAAGCTTTCTTT; CDR3aa: CASSLEGNTEAFF; abundance: .; d_gene: .; j_gene: TRBJ1-1; v_gene: TRBV7-9
CDR3nt: TGTGCCAGCAGCTTAGCTCCTAGCGGGAGGACCCTCGAGCAGTTCTTC; CDR3aa: CASSLAPSGRTLEQFF; abundance: .; d_gene: TRBD2; j_gene: TRBJ2-1; v_gene: TRBV7-2